A single T cell receptor (beta chain) is shown here with its context. The antigen remains undetermined. Germline V gene lookup returns CDR1 GTSNPN and CDR2 SVGIG (reference sequence). This CDR3 has 13 amino acids. Trimming cost V 2 bases and J 7 bases, with 14 bases left between them. This record belongs to a study of brain T cells in children with intractable seizures. The method was immunoSEQ multiplex PCR; TCRdb's version includes in-frame clones alone and lacks a portion of them. Among 65,000 to 85,000 clones listed, approximately 94% were seen once. The sequenced cases were selected for having the highest brain T cell transcript signatures. Broader study findings: Patients' HCMV serostatus was unknown; virus specificity rests on CDR3 similarity alone. Pre- and post-surgery blood differed in depth, so pre-surgery absences may be undersampling.

The chain recombines TRBV30 with TRBJ2-5; possible D gene TRBD1, 5 bases. The receptor's source is a boy under two years old with tuberous sclerosis and intractable seizures. The specimen comprised peripheral blood, sampled at surgery. The CDR3 DNA reads TGTGCCTGGAGTCCCAGGGTTTATGGGACCCAGTACTTC. Translated: CAWSPRVYGTQYF.